One and the same sample provided the 32 T cell receptor beta chains below, sequenced in a study of blood T cells in healthy people across ages. Primed by a sample-barcoded 5' primer and a J-beta primer mix, a second PCR proceeded for roughly 7 to 11 cycles. TCRdb re-called the 5' RACE reads with MiXCR, one entry per CDR3 protein. Here the sample spans 1.5 million to 2 million distinct CDR3 sequences, roughly 50% being singletons. Sequencing was done on a sample of blood. Every receptor here comes from a woman between 40 and 55 years old in good health.

This clonotype was counted only a few times. The rearrangement links TRBV7-2 to TRBJ2-1, with no clear D. The CDR3 has 14 amino acids. Germline CDR1 and CDR2: SGHTA and FQGNSA. V lost 3 bases, J lost 8 bases, and 14 bases lay in between. CDR3 in amino acids: CASSFQYGPHEQFF. In nucleotides, the CDR3 is TGTGCCAGCAGCTTCCAATATGGCCCCCATGAGCAGTTCTTC. The whole variable domain, filled in from reference TRBV7-2 and TRBJ2-1, reads GAGVSQSPSNKVTEKGKDVELRCDPISGHTALYWYRQSLGQGLEFLIYFQGNSAPDKSGLPSDRFSAERTGGSVSTLTIQRTQQEDSAVYLCASSFQYGPHEQFFGPGTRLTVL.

The genes are TRBV4-3 and TRBJ2-1, with 9 bases aligning to TRBD2. Germline CDR1 is LGHNA and CDR2 is YSLEER. Trimming at V came to 3 bases and at J to 2 bases, leaving 5 bases not matched to a gene. The CDR3 runs 16 residues. In DNA, the CDR3 is TGCGCCAGCAGCCAGATAAGCGGGGGGCCCTACAATGAGCAGTTCTTC. Translated: CASSQISGGPYNEQFF.

This clonotype was seen once. This chain links TRBV6-1 with TRBJ1-5; D possibly corresponds to TRBD1 (6 bases). The germline CDR1 and CDR2 sequences are MNHNS and SASEGT. This CDR3 spans 15 amino acids. V was shortened by 4 bases and J by 3 bases, with 13 bases between the two germline ends. This chain's CDR3 is CASSAPDRDNQPQHF. The CDR3 DNA reads as TGTGCCAGCAGTGCACCGGACAGAGACAATCAGCCCCAGCATTTT.

The chain combines TRBV20-1 with TRBJ2-5; the match to TRBD1 covers 10 bases. Germline loops: CDR1 DFQATT, CDR2 SNEGSKA (reference sequence). The ends lost 1 base at V and 2 bases at J; junction bases unmatched: 4. There are 15 residues in the CDR3. CDR3 loop: CSARVLGQGQETQYF. The CDR3 DNA reads as TGCAGTGCTAGAGTCCTGGGACAGGGGCAAGAGACCCAGTACTTC.

The rearrangement uses TRBV5-1 and TRBJ1-6; D is possibly TRBD1 (6 bases). This CDR3 has 19 amino acids. V was cut by 5 bases and J by 1 base, with 22 bases left in between. Germline CDR1 and CDR2: SGHRS and YFSETQ. CDR3: CASSIHRQGQTSYNSPLHF. The CDR3, as DNA: TGCGCCAGCAGTATCCACAGGCAGGGGCAAACGTCCTATAATTCACCCCTCCACTTT.

This clonotype was seen ten or more times. The chain links TRBV29-1 to TRBJ2-3, with unresolved D. CDR1 SQVTM and CDR2 ANQGSEA come from the germline V gene. This CDR3 has 11 amino acids. V lost 3 bases and J 2 bases, leaving 3 bases between the germline ends. CDR3 sequence: CSVDFTDTQYF. In nucleotides, the CDR3 is TGCAGCGTTGATTTCACAGATACGCAGTATTTT.

J is TRBJ2-3 and V is TRBV5-1, with TRBD2 as a possible D gene (5 bases). Germline loops: CDR1 SGHRS, CDR2 YFSETQ. V shed 7 bases and J shed 2 bases, with 14 bases lying between them. There are 14 residues in the CDR3. CDR3 protein: CASGSATSTDTQYF. The DNA for the CDR3 is TGCGCCAGCGGGAGTGCAACCTCCACAGATACGCAGTATTTT.

This chain joins TRBV6-5 and TRBJ1-5, with TRBD1 matching over 8 bases. The CDR3 is 17 amino acids. V shed 4 bases, J shed 7 bases, and the junction held 15 bases outside the gene matches. Per the germline V gene, CDR1 is MNHEY and CDR2 is SVGAGI. The CDR3 here is CASSSLGQGKLAQPQHF. The CDR3 bases are TGTGCCAGCAGTTCCCTAGGACAGGGAAAGTTGGCGCAGCCCCAGCATTTT.

The chain combines TRBV20-1 with TRBJ2-5; D call uncertain. The CDR3 has 14 residues. CDR1 and CDR2 from the germline V gene are DFQATT and SNEGSKA (reference sequence). V lost 5 bases, J lost 2 bases, and 15 bases lay in between. CDR3 residues: CSAPRVQRQETQYF. The CDR3 DNA is TGCAGTGCTCCACGAGTCCAGAGACAAGAGACCCAGTACTTC.

The chain joins TRBV18 to TRBJ2-1, with D possibly matching TRBD2 (5 bases). Germline CDR1 KGHSH, CDR2 LQKENI. The V gene lost 2 bases and the J gene lost 5 bases, with 16 bases spanning the gap. CDR3 size: 16 residues. Written as DNA, the CDR3 is TGTGCCAGCTCACCAGGGTGGCTAGCCCCTAACAATGAGCAGTTCTTC. Protein product: CASSPGWLAPNNEQFF.

The J gene is TRBJ1-1, the V gene TRBV7-2; TRBD1 matches at 10 bases. With V trimmed by 5 bases and J by 5 bases, 11 bases remained unmatched. The germline CDR1 and CDR2 sequences are SGHTA and FQGNSA. The CDR3 consists of 16 residues. For the CDR3, the DNA is TGTGCCAGCAGCCCAAGGACAGGGGGTCGAGAAACTGAAGCTTTCTTT. Translating it yields CASSPRTGGRETEAFF. Full variable domain (missing parts from reference TRBV7-2 and TRBJ1-1): GAGVSQSPSNKVTEKGKDVELRCDPISGHTALYWYRQSLGQGLEFLIYFQGNSAPDKSGLPSDRFSAERTGGSVSTLTIQRTQQEDSAVYLCASSPRTGGRETEAFFGQGTRLTVV.

J is TRBJ2-7 and V is TRBV6-6; a possible D gene is TRBD2 (5 bases). Per the germline V gene, CDR1 is MNHNY and CDR2 is SVGAGI (reference sequence). V was pared by 7 bases and J by 2 bases, with 15 bases between. The length of the CDR3 is 14 residues. The CDR3 DNA follows: TGTGCCAGCACCAGGACTGCCGACACCTACGAGCAGTACTTC. Translating gives CASTRTADTYEQYF.

The chain is built from TRBV28 and TRBJ2-7; D is ambiguous. Trimming took 6 bases from V and 2 from J, leaving 11 bases between them. The length of the CDR3 is 13 residues. From germline, CDR1 is MDHEN and CDR2 SYDVKM. The CDR3, as DNA: TGTGCCAGCAGGTTTGCTGGGACCTACGAGCAGTACTTC. Protein sequence: CASRFAGTYEQYF. The full variable domain, its missing parts supplied by reference TRBV28 and TRBJ2-7, is DVKVTQSSRYLVKRTGEKVFLECVQDMDHENMFWYRQDPGLGLRLIYFSYDVKMKEKGDIPEGYSVSREKKERFSLILESASTNQTSMYLCASRFAGTYEQYFGPGTRLTVT.

This chain connects TRBV7-2 to TRBJ2-3; tentative D call: TRBD1 (6 bases). V gave up 2 bases and J gave up 8 bases, with 11 bases separating them. The CDR3 has 13 amino acids. Per germline, CDR1 SGHTA and CDR2 FQGNSA. CDR3 coding DNA: TGTGCCAGCAGCTTACAGGGGTTTGGTACGCAGTATTTT. It encodes CASSLQGFGTQYF.

This clonotype was picked up a small number of times. The chain has TRBV27 and TRBJ2-5; 7 positions match TRBD2. V trimming: 3 bases; J trimming: 2 bases; junction bases outside the gene matches: 6. The germline V gene has CDR1 MNHEY and CDR2 SMNVEV (reference sequence). The CDR3 extends over 15 amino acids. CDR3 amino acids: CASSLSTSPQETQYF. CDR3 nucleotides: TGTGCCAGCAGTTTGTCGACTAGCCCACAAGAGACCCAGTACTTC.

The J gene is TRBJ1-2, the V gene TRBV4-2; D gene unclear. V lost 0 bases and J 4 bases, leaving 9 bases between the germline ends. The CDR3 has 14 amino acids. Germline CDR1 and CDR2: LGHNA and YNFKEQ. The CDR3 loop reads CASSQDDPSYGYTF. Written as DNA, the CDR3 is TGTGCCAGCAGCCAAGATGACCCTAGCTATGGCTACACCTTC.

The genes are TRBV28 and TRBJ1-2; 7 bases agree with TRBD1. Germline V lookup: CDR1 MDHEN, CDR2 SYDVKM. The ends lost 4 bases at V and 5 bases at J; junction bases unmatched: 7. This CDR3 is built from 14 residues. The CDR3 sequence is CASSYEGAVYGYTF. CDR3 DNA: TGTGCCAGCAGTTATGAGGGGGCCGTTTATGGCTACACCTTC.

This clonotype was seen a few times. The V and J genes are TRBV20-1 and TRBJ2-7; 7 bases align to TRBD1. The CDR3 totals 13 residues. Germline trimming cut 3 bases from V and 9 bases from J; bases unmatched to any gene: 11. CDR1 is DFQATT, CDR2 SNEGSKA, per germline (reference sequence). The CDR3, as DNA: TGCAGTGCTAGTAACCGTCAGGGGGACGGGCAGTACTTC. This codes for CSASNRQGDGQYF.

A note on this clonotype: At one end the junction does not follow the germline gene, possibly because of a read error. This chain uses TRBV6-5 with TRBJ2-3; TRBD2 is a possible D gene (5 bases). CDR3 size: 14 residues. Germline CDR1 and CDR2: MNHEY and SVGAGI. The CDR3 sequence is CASSDSRTTDTQYF. The CDR3 DNA is TGTGCCAGCAGTGACTCGCGGACTACAGATACGCAGTATTTT.

The chain couples TRBV29-1 to TRBJ1-1; D gene unclear. Trimming shortened V by 4 bases and J by 6 bases, and 9 bases separated the two germline ends. Germline V gene data show CDR1 as SQVTM and CDR2 as ANQGSEA. The CDR3 has 11 amino acids. In DNA, the CDR3 is TGCAGCGTTGCAAAAGACCCTGAAGCTTTCTTT. The encoded protein is CSVAKDPEAFF.

In its sample, this clonotype was seen a few times. The chain carries TRBV16 and TRBJ2-5; TRBD1 agrees at 7 bases. V gave up 7 bases and J gave up 5 bases; unmatched junction bases: 4. The CDR3 spans 12 residues. Germline V lookup: CDR1 KGHSY, CDR2 FQNENV. CDR3 in amino acids: CASTDRAETQYF. The CDR3 nucleotides read TGTGCCAGCACTGACAGGGCGGAGACCCAGTACTTC.

The chain has TRBV5-1 and TRBJ2-3, with 9 bases matching TRBD1. Germline V gene lookup returns CDR1 SGHRS and CDR2 YFSETQ. This CDR3 is 15 amino acids long. J lost 5 bases, V lost 1 base, and 5 bases had no gene match. This CDR3 reads CASSLTGGQGDTQYF. The CDR3 DNA reads as TGCGCCAGCAGCTTGACAGGGGGCCAGGGAGATACGCAGTATTTT.

This clonotype has a handful of counts. The DNA of the CDR3 is TGCAGCGTTGAAACAGGGACAGATGAGCAGTACTTC. This encodes CSVETGTDEQYF. This chain connects TRBV29-1 to TRBJ2-7, with 7 positions matching TRBD1. CDR1 is SQVTM, CDR2 ANQGSEA, per germline. This CDR3 contains 12 residues. J was trimmed by 7 bases and V by 2 bases; bases with no gene match: 5.

This clonotype appeared a few times. The rearrangement uses TRBV12-3 or TRBV12-4 and TRBJ2-1; 11 bases agree with TRBD2. The CDR3 runs 15 residues. Trimming at V came to 3 bases and at J to 6 bases, leaving 4 bases not matched to a gene. CDR3 in amino acids: CASSLSSGGPNEQFF. The CDR3 DNA reads TGTGCCAGCAGTTTGTCTAGCGGGGGGCCCAATGAGCAGTTCTTC.

This clonotype appeared a few times. The chain couples TRBV12-5 to TRBJ2-3; no reliable D call. The CDR3 sequence is 15 residues long. Germline V CDR1 and CDR2: LGHNT, FRNRAP. Trimming cost V 1 base and J 0 bases, with 8 bases left between them. This CDR3 reads CASGLDFPSTDTQYF. The CDR3 bases are TGTGCTAGTGGTTTGGATTTCCCCAGCACAGATACGCAGTATTTT.

The CDR3 is CASSVLPSYEQYF. The CDR3 region has the DNA TGCGCCAGCAGTGTTCTCCCCTCCTACGAGCAGTACTTC. V usage is TRBV10-2 and J usage is TRBJ2-7; no definite D call. CDR1 and CDR2 from the germline V gene are WSHSY and SAAADI. There are 13 residues in the CDR3. V lost 4 bases and J 0 bases, leaving 7 bases between the germline ends.

The chain joins TRBV18 to TRBJ2-3; TRBD1 aligns across 12 bases. Per the germline V gene, CDR1 is KGHSH and CDR2 is LQKENI. V gave up 6 bases and J gave up 5 bases; unmatched junction bases: 9. There are 16 residues in the CDR3. The CDR3 loop reads CASSHGDRGLRDTQYF. DNA of the CDR3: TGTGCCAGCTCCCACGGGGACAGGGGGCTTCGAGATACGCAGTATTTT.

The chain is built from TRBV20-1 and TRBJ1-5; D unresolved. Germline CDR1 reads DFQATT; CDR2 reads SNEGSKA (reference sequence). The CDR3 is made up of 16 amino acids. Deletions cut 1 base from V and 2 bases from J, with 15 bases between. The CDR3 bases are TGCAGTGCTAGAGTCGGCGGCGTTCGGGGCAATCAGCCCCAGCATTTT. Amino acids: CSARVGGVRGNQPQHF.

J is TRBJ2-1 and V is TRBV29-1, with a tentative D call TRBD2 (5 bases). The CDR3 runs 14 residues. Germline V gene lookup returns CDR1 SQVTM and CDR2 ANQGSEA. Trimming cost V 4 bases and J 9 bases, with 19 bases left between them. The CDR3 protein is CSVVGVKGVGEQFF. The CDR3 nucleotides read TGCAGCGTTGTCGGCGTAAAGGGAGTGGGTGAGCAGTTCTTC.

This clonotype was observed a few times. The rearrangement links TRBV4-2 to TRBJ2-3; no clear D. Germline assignment: CDR1 LGHNA and CDR2 YNFKEQ. Deletions cut 4 bases from V and 3 bases from J, with 14 bases between. The CDR3 sequence is 15 residues long. Written as DNA, the CDR3 is TGTGCCAGCAGCCTCGTTGGGCAACGGACAGATACGCAGTATTTT. It yields the protein CASSLVGQRTDTQYF.

V gene TRBV6-5 combines with J gene TRBJ2-3; TRBD1 aligns across 7 bases. The V segment lost 2 bases and the J segment 0 bases; nucleotides outside the gene matches: 8. The CDR3 sequence is 17 residues long. Germline V lookup: CDR1 MNHEY, CDR2 SVGAGI. CDR3 sequence (DNA): TGTGCCAGCAGTTACGGGACAGAACCGACTAGCACAGATACGCAGTATTTT. Translating it yields CASSYGTEPTSTDTQYF.

The J gene is TRBJ1-2, the V gene TRBV28; weak D call: TRBD1 (5 bases). Germline assignment: CDR1 MDHEN and CDR2 SYDVKM. This CDR3 region has 15 residues. V was clipped by 11 bases and J by 0 bases, with 19 bases between them. CDR3 protein: CAGHWGVRSNYGYTF. The CDR3 DNA is TGTGCCGGCCATTGGGGGGTTAGATCTAACTATGGCTACACCTTC.